The 18 T cell receptor beta chains in this list originate from one sample, sequenced in a study of blood T cell repertoires in COVID-19. Here immunoSEQ multiplex PCR was the method, and the copy in TCRdb shows in-frame clones only, minus some. The profile shows around 200,000 clones, 85% to 90% of them singletons. The sample consisted of PBMCs or T cells enriched from blood (not recorded which). The receptors originated from a man aged 25 to 40 who had recovered from COVID-19.

The rearrangement uses TRBV9 and TRBJ1-6; possibly TRBD1 for D (5 bases). V was trimmed by 5 bases and J by 8 bases, leaving 11 bases between them. The V gene's germline CDR1 is SGDLS and CDR2 YYNGEE. This CDR3 is 13 amino acids long. For the CDR3, the DNA is TGTGCCAGCAGAGGCAGGGTGGATTCACCCCTCCACTTT. Amino acids: CASRGRVDSPLHF.

V and J are TRBV7-6 and TRBJ2-7, with 8 bases identical to TRBD2. Trimming cost V 5 bases and J 0 bases; bases outside gene matches: 9. The CDR3 extends over 16 amino acids. Germline lookup yields CDR1 SGHVS and CDR2 FNYEAQ. The CDR3 bases are TGTGCCAGCAGCCGGGGTCGGGGGGGTATCTCCTACGAGCAGTACTTC. Translated, it gives CASSRGRGGISYEQYF.

The gene calls are TRBV6-5 and TRBJ2-7; a possible D gene is TRBD2 (6 bases). Germline values: CDR1 MNHEY, CDR2 SVGAGI. This CDR3 comprises 15 residues. V lost 6 bases to trimming and J lost 3 bases, with 18 bases between them. In nucleotides, the CDR3 is TGTGCCAGCAGCCAAGGGGCCGCGACTAGCTACGAGCAGTACTTC. It encodes CASSQGAATSYEQYF.

This chain uses TRBV6-4 with TRBJ2-1; 8 bases align to TRBD2. This CDR3 comprises 20 residues. Trimming took 0 bases from V and 0 from J; bases not matched to a gene: 13. Looked up from germline, CDR1 is MRHNA and CDR2 is SNTAGT. This CDR3 is CASSDSESGGYTSSYNEQFF. The CDR3 DNA reads as TGTGCCAGCAGTGACTCAGAGAGCGGGGGATATACGAGCTCCTACAATGAGCAGTTCTTC.

The gene calls are TRBV7-2 and TRBJ1-2; 7 positions agree with TRBD1. There are 14 residues in the CDR3. Trimming took 6 bases from V and 0 from J; bases not matched to a gene: 4. Germline V lookup: CDR1 SGHTA, CDR2 FQGNSA. The DNA of the CDR3 is TGTGCCAGCAGACCAGGGGGAGCTAACTATGGCTACACCTTC. Protein sequence: CASRPGGANYGYTF.

This clone was observed a few times. The chain recombines TRBV7-2 with TRBJ1-3; TRBD1 is a possible D gene (5 bases). The CDR3 runs to 17 residues. Between the trimmed V and J ends, which lost 2 bases and 0 bases, there was a span of 14 bases. Germline CDR1 SGHTA, CDR2 FQGNSA. CDR3 nucleotides: TGTGCCAGCAGCTTATTATGGGGCAGGAGCTCTGGAAACACCATATATTTT. Protein sequence: CASSLLWGRSSGNTIYF.

In its sample, this clone was seen once. The chain recombines TRBV27 with TRBJ2-7, with D tentatively TRBD2 (6 bases). V gave up 0 bases and J gave up 9 bases, with 18 bases separating them. CDR1 is MNHEY, CDR2 SMNVEV, per germline (reference sequence). This CDR3 is 15 amino acids long. Written as DNA, the CDR3 is TGTGCCAGCAGTTTATCCCCAGGCAACCAGGGAGGGCAGTACTTC. Amino acids: CASSLSPGNQGGQYF.

The chain uses TRBV2 and TRBJ1-3; D unclear. This CDR3 comprises 16 residues. V was pared by 2 bases and J by 0 bases, with 11 bases between. The germline CDR1 and CDR2 sequences are SNHLY and FYNNEI. The CDR3 loop is CASSERRPSSGNTIYF. CDR3 in DNA: TGTGCCAGCAGTGAAAGGAGACCCAGCTCTGGAAACACCATATATTTT.

The rearrangement joins TRBV2 to TRBJ1-4; 9 bases agree with TRBD1. The germline V gene encodes CDR1 SNHLY and CDR2 FYNNEI. V gave up 5 bases and J gave up 5 bases; unmatched junction bases: 9. The CDR3 runs 16 residues. CDR3 protein: CASSKQSGTGNEKLFF. The CDR3 coding sequence is TGTGCCAGCAGTAAACAATCCGGGACAGGGAATGAAAAACTGTTTTTT.

The chain combines TRBV14 with TRBJ2-7; TRBD1 is a possible D gene (5 bases). Trimming left V 1 base short and J 3 bases short, with 13 bases between. The CDR3 has 15 residues. Germline V CDR1 and CDR2: SGHDN, FVKESK. CDR3 residues: CASSQVDSSHYEQYF. The CDR3 DNA reads as TGTGCCAGCAGCCAAGTAGACAGCTCCCACTACGAGCAGTACTTC.

This chain joins TRBV11-2 and TRBJ1-1, with D tentatively TRBD1 (6 bases). CDR1 and CDR2 (germline): SGHAT, FQNNGV. The CDR3 runs 14 residues. V lost 1 base, J lost 3 bases, and 9 bases lay in between. CDR3 region: CASSLGAGDTEAFF. Here the CDR3 DNA reads TGTGCCAGCAGCTTAGGCGCAGGGGACACTGAAGCTTTCTTT.

The V and J genes are TRBV11-2 and TRBJ2-1; D is unresolved. Germline CDR1 reads SGHAT; CDR2 reads FQNNGV. Trimming took off 5 bases at V and 8 bases at J, with 16 bases between the two ends. This CDR3 contains 14 residues. CDR3 coding DNA: TGTGCCAGCAGCCCGTTTTTGAAGCCCGATGAGCAGTTCTTC. Translation gives CASSPFLKPDEQFF.

The CDR3 sequence: CASSPYPSGSLGYTF. Written as DNA, the CDR3 is TGTGCCAGCAGCCCCTACCCCTCGGGGTCCCTTGGCTACACCTTC. The V gene is TRBV9, the J gene TRBJ1-2; the D is unclear. Trimming took 4 bases from V and 7 from J, leaving 20 bases between them. From germline, CDR1 is SGDLS and CDR2 YYNGEE. The CDR3 totals 15 residues. The whole variable domain, filled in from reference TRBV9 and TRBJ1-2, reads DSGVTQTPKHLITATGQRVTLRCSPRSGDLSVYWYQQSLDQGLQFLIQYYNGEERAKGNILERFSAQQFPDLHSELNLSSLELGDSALYFCASSPYPSGSLGYTFGSGTRLTVV.

The CDR3 here is CASSLIDYTSAETQYF. The CDR3 DNA reads TGTGCCAGCAGCCTAATCGACTACACTAGCGCCGAGACCCAGTACTTC. This sequence joins TRBV3-1 (or the pseudogene TRBV3-2) and TRBJ2-5; TRBD2 matches at 7 bases. From germline, CDR1 is LGHDT and CDR2 YNNKEL (reference sequence). The CDR3 has 16 residues. V lost 4 bases and J lost 5; bases outside the gene matches: 13.

The table lists this clone with a few counts. DNA for the CDR3: TGTGCCAGCAGTTACTCCTCGTTCGCTTTCTTT. Its protein product is CASSYSSFAFF. V is TRBV6-5 and J is TRBJ1-1; no definite D call. V was shortened by 0 bases and J by 11 bases, with 7 bases between the two germline ends. Looked up from germline, CDR1 is MNHEY and CDR2 is SVGAGI. The CDR3 sequence is 11 residues long.

This chain connects TRBV11-2 to TRBJ2-7; the D is unclear. The CDR3 is 14 residues long. Trimming pared 0 bases from V and 0 bases from J, leaving 6 bases between. Germline CDR1 reads SGHAT; CDR2 reads FQNNGV. The CDR3 DNA follows: TGTGCCAGCAGCTTAGATATGAGCTCCTACGAGCAGTACTTC. As protein: CASSLDMSSYEQYF.

As for this clone: Other DNA variants within this sample encode the same CDR3. This chain joins TRBV7-2 and TRBJ1-3; no definite D call. The CDR3 runs 14 residues. In germline, CDR1 is SGHTA, CDR2 FQGNSA. Trimming left V 2 bases short and J 0 bases short, with 5 bases between. CDR3 region: CASSLQVSGNTIYF. CDR3 bases: TGTGCCAGCAGCTTACAGGTCTCTGGAAACACCATATATTTT.

The chain combines TRBV30 with TRBJ1-2, with unresolved D. There are 11 residues in the CDR3. Germline lookup yields CDR1 GTSNPN and CDR2 SVGIG (reference sequence). Between the trimmed V and J ends, which lost 1 base and 7 bases, there was a span of 7 bases. In DNA form, the CDR3 reads TGTGCCTGGAGTGACCCGGGTGGCTACACCTTC. It yields the protein CAWSDPGGYTF.